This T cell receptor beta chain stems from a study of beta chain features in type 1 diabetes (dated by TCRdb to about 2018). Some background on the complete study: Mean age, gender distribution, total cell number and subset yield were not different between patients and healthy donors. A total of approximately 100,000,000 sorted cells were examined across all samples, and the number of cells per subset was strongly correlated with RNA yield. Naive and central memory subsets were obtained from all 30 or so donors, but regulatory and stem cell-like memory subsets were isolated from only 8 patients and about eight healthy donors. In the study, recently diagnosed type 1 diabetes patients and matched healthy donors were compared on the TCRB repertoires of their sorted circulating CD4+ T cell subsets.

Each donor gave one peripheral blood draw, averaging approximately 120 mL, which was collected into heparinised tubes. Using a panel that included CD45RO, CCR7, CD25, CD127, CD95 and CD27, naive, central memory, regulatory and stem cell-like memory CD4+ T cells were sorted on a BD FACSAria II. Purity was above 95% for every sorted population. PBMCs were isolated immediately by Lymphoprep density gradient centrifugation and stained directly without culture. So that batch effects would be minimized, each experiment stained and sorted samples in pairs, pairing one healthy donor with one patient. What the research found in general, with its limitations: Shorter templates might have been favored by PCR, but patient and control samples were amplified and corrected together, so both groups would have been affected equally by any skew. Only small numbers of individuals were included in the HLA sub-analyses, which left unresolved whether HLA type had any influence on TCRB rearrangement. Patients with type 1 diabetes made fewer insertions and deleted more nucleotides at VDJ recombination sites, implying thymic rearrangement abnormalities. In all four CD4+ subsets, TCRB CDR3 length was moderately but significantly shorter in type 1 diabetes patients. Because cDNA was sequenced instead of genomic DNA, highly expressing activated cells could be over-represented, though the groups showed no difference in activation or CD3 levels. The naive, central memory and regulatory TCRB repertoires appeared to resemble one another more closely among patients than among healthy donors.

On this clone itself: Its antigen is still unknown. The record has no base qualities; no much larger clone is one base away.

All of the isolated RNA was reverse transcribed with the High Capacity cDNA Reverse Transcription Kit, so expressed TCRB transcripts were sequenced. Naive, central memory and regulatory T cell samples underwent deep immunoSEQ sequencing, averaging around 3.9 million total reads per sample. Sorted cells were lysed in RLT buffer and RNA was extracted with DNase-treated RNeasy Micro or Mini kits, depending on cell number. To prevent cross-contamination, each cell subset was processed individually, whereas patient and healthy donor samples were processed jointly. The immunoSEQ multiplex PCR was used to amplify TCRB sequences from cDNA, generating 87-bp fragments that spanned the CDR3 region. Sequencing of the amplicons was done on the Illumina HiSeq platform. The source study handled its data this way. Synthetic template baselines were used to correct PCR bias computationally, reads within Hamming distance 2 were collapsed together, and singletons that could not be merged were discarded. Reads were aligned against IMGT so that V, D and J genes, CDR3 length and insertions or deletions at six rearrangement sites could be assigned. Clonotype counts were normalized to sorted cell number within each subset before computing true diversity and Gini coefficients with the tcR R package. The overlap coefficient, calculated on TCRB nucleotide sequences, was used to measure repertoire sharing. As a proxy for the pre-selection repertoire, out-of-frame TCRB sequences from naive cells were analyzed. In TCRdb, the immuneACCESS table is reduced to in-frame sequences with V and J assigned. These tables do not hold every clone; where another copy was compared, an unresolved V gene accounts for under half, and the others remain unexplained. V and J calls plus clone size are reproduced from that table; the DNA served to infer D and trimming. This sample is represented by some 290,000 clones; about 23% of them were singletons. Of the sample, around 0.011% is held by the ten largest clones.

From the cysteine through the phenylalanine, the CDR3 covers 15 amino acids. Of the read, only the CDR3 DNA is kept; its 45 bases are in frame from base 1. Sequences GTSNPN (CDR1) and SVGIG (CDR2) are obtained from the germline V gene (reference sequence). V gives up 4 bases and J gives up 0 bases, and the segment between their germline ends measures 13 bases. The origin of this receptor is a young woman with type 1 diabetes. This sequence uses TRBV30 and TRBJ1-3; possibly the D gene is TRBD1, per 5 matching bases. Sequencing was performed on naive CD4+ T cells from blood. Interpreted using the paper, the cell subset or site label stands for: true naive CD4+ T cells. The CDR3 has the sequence CAWTIGGLSGNTIYF. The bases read TGTGCCTGGACCATCGGGGGTCTCTCTGGAAACACCATATATTTT.